The T cell receptor (beta chain) described here comes from a study of molecular identifiers for immune sequencing clone quantification (dated by TCRdb to 2016 to 2018). Context from the whole study: For a replicate experiment, RNA from about 21,000 or 97,000 naive CD8 T cells was divided into five aliquots, of which four were sequenced. This methods study used CD8 T cells to benchmark TCR RNA copy counting and molecular-identifier clustering-based TCR repertoire sequencing (MIDCIRS).

Study-level results and caveats: When barcode sub-clustering was not used, chimeric consensus sequences inflated TCR diversity, with chimeras reaching as high as 47%. Naive libraries contained spiked-in Jurkat TCR RNA (10 copies' worth), which is not part of the donor repertoire. The sizes of highly expanded clones could end up underestimated when identical TCR molecules share a barcode. About 2.9 recovered TCR RNA copies per cell were obtained by modeling, versus roughly 10 by digital PCR, implying a capture efficiency of 25% to 30%. In CMV-specific effector cells, clones with more than 20 RNA copies accounted for over 98% of molecules, whereas in naive cells such clones accounted for under 1%. Even against a background of around 950,000 naive CD8 T cells, spiked-in Jurkat TCR RNA amounting to a single cell's worth was reported to be detectable.

The protocol used for the library was PCR. These reads were obtained on a NextSeq 500. Bulk TCR libraries were generated as previously described, with the TCR primers listed in Table S5 used. Purification of total RNA was performed with the Qiagen AllPrep DNA/RNA kit. Reads from multiple sequencing runs of the same library were pooled before analysis. From the authors' description of their analysis: Only reads with exact TCR constant sequence were kept, trimmed to 150 nt, and grouped by their 12-nt molecular barcodes. Reads in each barcode group were sub-clustered using a 15% Levenshtein threshold, and a quality-weighted consensus sequence was built for each RNA molecule. Non-functional sequences were filtered out, along with any lower-count sequence sitting one edit away from another sequence. Based on a fit of two negative binomial distributions, barcode sub-clusters having less than 20% of the maximum read count were discarded. Through fastp at Q25 and MiXCR, TCRdb rebuilt clones from the public reads, retaining in-frame beta chains. Rows are unified per CDR3 protein, each entry keeping the most common DNA and genes. These V and J calls originate from TCRdb's pipeline instead of the authors' own analysis. The sample data list around 470,000 distinct CDR3 sequences, and roughly 25% of these were observed just once. Jointly, the top ten make up roughly 0.79% of the sample.

As regards this clonotype: Its recognized antigen is unknown. Qualities for individual bases were not recorded, and no much larger clone is one base off.

Libraries of naive CD8 T cells were generated from about 21,000 to 970,000 sorted cells, with 10%, 30% or 50% of the purified RNA used. Naive CD8 T cells were FACS-sorted as CD8+CD4-CCR7+CD45RA+ on a BD FACSAria II into RLT Plus buffer. To test detection sensitivity, Jurkat RNA equivalent to more than 8 TCR copies was spiked into samples of about 17,000-1,100,000 naive CD8 T cells. Enrichment of CD8 T cells was done with RosetteSep CD8+ T Cell Enrichment Cocktail plus Ficoll-Paque, and ACK red cell lysis came afterward. Reading the germline V gene (reference sequence) gives CDR1 DFQATT and CDR2 SNEGSKA. A distance of 16 bases separates the germline ends of V and J, which lose 6 bases and 1 base respectively. The CDR3 holds 14 amino acids from the cysteine to the phenylalanine. Here the CDR3 DNA is all that survives: 42 bases in frame from base 1.

This sequence uses TRBV20-1 and TRBJ2-7, with the D gene not clear enough to name. The receptor's source is a human donor in good health. Some libraries in this study had Jurkat cell RNA spiked in. The sequencing input was naive CD8+ T cells from blood, with Jurkat cell RNA spiked in. Sample cell subset or site, as interpreted from the label and publication: FACS-sorted CD8+CD4-CCR7+CD45RA+ naive T cells. The encoded CDR3 is CSAQSKTESYEQYF. The nucleotide sequence reads as follows: TGCAGTGCCCAGTCGAAGACTGAATCCTACGAGCAGTACTTC.